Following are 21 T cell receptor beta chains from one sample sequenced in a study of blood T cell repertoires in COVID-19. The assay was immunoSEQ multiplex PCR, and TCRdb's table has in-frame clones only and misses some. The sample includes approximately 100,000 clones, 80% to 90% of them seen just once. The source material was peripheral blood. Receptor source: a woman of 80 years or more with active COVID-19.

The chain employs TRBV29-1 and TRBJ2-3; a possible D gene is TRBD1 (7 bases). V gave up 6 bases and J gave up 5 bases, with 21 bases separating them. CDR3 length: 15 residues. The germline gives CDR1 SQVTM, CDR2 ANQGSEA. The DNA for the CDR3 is TGCAGCGTCTCCTTTCTACAGGGGCGGGAAGATACGCAGTATTTT. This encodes CSVSFLQGREDTQYF.

Written as DNA, the CDR3 is TGCAGCGGGGCCCATCCCTTTTATGGCTACACCTTC. Translation: CSGAHPFYGYTF. The genes are TRBV29-1 and TRBJ1-2; D not resolved. Per germline, CDR1 SQVTM and CDR2 ANQGSEA. The CDR3 totals 12 residues. The germline V and J ends were trimmed by 7 bases and 5 bases, with 14 bases remaining between them.

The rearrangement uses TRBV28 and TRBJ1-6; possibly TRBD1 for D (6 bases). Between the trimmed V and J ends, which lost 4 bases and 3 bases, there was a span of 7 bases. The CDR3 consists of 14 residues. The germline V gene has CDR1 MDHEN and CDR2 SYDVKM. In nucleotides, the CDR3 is TGTGCCAGCAGTTCACAGGGCTATAATTCACCCCTCCACTTT. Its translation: CASSSQGYNSPLHF.

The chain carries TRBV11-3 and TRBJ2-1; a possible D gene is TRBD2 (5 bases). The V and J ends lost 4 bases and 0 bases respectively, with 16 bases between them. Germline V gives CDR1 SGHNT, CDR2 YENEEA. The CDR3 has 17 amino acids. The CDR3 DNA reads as TGTGCCAGCAGCTCCCAGACACACGGAGGCTCCTACAATGAGCAGTTCTTC. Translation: CASSSQTHGGSYNEQFF.

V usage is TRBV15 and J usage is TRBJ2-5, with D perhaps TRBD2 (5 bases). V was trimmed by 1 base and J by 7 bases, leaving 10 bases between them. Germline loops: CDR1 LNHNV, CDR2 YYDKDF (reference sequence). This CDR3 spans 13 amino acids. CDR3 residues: CATSRGGLGTQYF. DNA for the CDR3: TGTGCCACCAGCAGAGGAGGGTTAGGGACCCAGTACTTC.

The CDR3 sequence: CASSPPQREGSDTQYF. CDR3 DNA: TGTGCCAGCAGCCCCCCCCAGCGGGAGGGGTCAGATACGCAGTATTTT. The J gene is TRBJ2-3, the V gene TRBV3-1 (or the pseudogene TRBV3-2), with 10 bases matching TRBD2. The CDR3 runs to 16 residues. Germline-derived CDR1 and CDR2 are LGHDT and YNNKEL (reference sequence). Trimming at V came to 4 bases and at J to 4 bases, leaving 8 bases not matched to a gene.

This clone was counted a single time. The CDR3 DNA reads as TGCAGTGCTAGGGAGGGATACGAGCAGTACTTC. Its protein product is CSAREGYEQYF. The chain is built from TRBV20-1 and TRBJ2-7; tentative D call: TRBD2 (6 bases). In germline, CDR1 is DFQATT, CDR2 SNEGSKA (reference sequence). V gave up 3 bases and J gave up 4 bases, with 7 bases separating them. The CDR3 extends over 11 amino acids.

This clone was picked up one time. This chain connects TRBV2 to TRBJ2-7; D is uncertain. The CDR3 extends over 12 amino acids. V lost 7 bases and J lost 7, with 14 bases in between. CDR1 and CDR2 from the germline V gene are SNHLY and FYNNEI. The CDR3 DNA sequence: TGTGCCAGCACCACTATACCAAGGGAGCAGTACTTC. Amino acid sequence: CASTTIPREQYF.

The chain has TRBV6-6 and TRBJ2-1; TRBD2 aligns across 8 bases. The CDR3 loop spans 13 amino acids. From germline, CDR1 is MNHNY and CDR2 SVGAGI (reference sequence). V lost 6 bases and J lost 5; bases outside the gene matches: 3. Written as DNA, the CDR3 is TGTGCCAGCAGGACTAGCGCCCACAATGAGCAGTTCTTC. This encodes CASRTSAHNEQFF.

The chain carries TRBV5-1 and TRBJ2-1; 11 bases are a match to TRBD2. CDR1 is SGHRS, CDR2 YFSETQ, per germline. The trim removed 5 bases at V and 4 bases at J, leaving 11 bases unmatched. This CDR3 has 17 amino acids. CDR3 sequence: CASRRTSGSFPYNEQFF. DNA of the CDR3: TGCGCCAGCAGACGGACTAGCGGGTCTTTTCCGTACAATGAGCAGTTCTTC.

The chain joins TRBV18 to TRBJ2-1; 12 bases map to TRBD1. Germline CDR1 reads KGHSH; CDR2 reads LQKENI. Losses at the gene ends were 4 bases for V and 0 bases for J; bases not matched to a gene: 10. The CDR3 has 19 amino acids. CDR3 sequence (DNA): TGTGCCAGCTCACGAGGGACAGGGGGCACCTCCGGCTCCTACAATGAGCAGTTCTTC. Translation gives CASSRGTGGTSGSYNEQFF.

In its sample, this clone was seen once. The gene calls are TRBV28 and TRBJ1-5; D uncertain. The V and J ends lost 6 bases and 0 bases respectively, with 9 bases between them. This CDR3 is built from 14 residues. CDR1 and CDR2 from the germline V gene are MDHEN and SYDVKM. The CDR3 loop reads CASSRGGSNQPQHF. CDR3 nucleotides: TGTGCCAGCAGCCGAGGTGGTAGCAATCAGCCCCAGCATTTT.

The CDR3 bases are TGTGCCAGCAGCGCCCCAGGGCGCAATGAGCAGTTCTTC. This translates into CASSAPGRNEQFF. This chain links TRBV21-1 with TRBJ2-1; the table's D call, TRBD1, was not checked against the DNA. TRBV21-1 is labeled a pseudogene. The CDR3 totals 13 residues.

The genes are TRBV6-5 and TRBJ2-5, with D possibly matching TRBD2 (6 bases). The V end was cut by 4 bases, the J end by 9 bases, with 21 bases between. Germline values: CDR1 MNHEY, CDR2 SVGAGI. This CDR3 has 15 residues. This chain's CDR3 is CASSSPRTSRGSQYF. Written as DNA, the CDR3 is TGTGCCAGCAGTTCCCCAAGAACTAGCCGAGGATCCCAGTACTTC.

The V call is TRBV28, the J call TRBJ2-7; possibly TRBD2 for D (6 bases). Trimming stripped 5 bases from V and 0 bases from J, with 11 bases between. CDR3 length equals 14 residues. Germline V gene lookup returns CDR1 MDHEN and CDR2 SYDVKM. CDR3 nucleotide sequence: TGTGCCAGCAGTCCGACTAGAACCTCCTACGAGCAGTACTTC. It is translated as CASSPTRTSYEQYF.

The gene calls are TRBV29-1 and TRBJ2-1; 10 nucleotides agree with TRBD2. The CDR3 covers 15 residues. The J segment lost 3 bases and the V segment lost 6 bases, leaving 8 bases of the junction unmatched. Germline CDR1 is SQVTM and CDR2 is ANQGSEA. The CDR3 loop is CSVEGTSGIYNEQFF. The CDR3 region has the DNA TGCAGCGTGGAGGGCACTAGCGGGATCTACAATGAGCAGTTCTTC.

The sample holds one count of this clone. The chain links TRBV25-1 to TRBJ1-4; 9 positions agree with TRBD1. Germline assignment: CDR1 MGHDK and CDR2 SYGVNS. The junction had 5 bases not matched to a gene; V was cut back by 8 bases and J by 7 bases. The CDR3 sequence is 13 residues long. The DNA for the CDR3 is TGTGCCAGCCGACAGGGGGGTGTTGAAAAACTGTTTTTT. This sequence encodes CASRQGGVEKLFF.

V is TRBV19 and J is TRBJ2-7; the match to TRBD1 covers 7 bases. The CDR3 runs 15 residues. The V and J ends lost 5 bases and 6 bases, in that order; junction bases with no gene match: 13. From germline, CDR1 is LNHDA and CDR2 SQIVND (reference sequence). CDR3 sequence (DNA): TGTGCCAGTAGTTCCCGGGGACAGATCTCTAGCGAGCAGTACTTC. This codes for CASSSRGQISSEQYF.

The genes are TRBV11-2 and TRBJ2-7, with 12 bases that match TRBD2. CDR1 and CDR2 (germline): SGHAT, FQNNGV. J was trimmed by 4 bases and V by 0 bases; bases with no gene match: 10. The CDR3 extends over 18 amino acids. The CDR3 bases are TGTGCCAGCAGCTTAGATTCCTTTACTAGCGGGAGGCATTACGAGCAGTACTTC. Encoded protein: CASSLDSFTSGRHYEQYF.

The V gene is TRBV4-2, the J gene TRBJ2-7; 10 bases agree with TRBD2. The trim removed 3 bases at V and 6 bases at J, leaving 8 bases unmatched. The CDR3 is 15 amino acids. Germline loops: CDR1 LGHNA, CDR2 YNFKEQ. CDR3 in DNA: TGTGCCAGCAGCCAGTCTACGGGACTAGCGACCGAGCAGTACTTC. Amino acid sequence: CASSQSTGLATEQYF.

DNA of the CDR3: TGTGCCAGCAGCACGAGGACTAGCGGGAGCGTAGTCAATGAGCAGTTCTTC. Amino acids: CASSTRTSGSVVNEQFF. The chain employs TRBV5-4 and TRBJ2-1, with 13 bases identical to TRBD2. This CDR3 is built from 17 residues. In germline, CDR1 is SGHNT, CDR2 YYREEE (reference sequence). V dropped 4 bases and J dropped 6; count of bases not matched to a gene: 10. The entire variable domain, with the rest obtained from reference TRBV5-4 and TRBJ2-1, is as follows: ETGVTQSPTHLIKTRGQQVTLRCSSQSGHNTVSWYQQALGQGPQFIFQYYREEENGRGNFPPRFSGLQFPNYSSELNVNALELDDSALYLCASSTRTSGSVVNEQFFGPGTRLTVL.